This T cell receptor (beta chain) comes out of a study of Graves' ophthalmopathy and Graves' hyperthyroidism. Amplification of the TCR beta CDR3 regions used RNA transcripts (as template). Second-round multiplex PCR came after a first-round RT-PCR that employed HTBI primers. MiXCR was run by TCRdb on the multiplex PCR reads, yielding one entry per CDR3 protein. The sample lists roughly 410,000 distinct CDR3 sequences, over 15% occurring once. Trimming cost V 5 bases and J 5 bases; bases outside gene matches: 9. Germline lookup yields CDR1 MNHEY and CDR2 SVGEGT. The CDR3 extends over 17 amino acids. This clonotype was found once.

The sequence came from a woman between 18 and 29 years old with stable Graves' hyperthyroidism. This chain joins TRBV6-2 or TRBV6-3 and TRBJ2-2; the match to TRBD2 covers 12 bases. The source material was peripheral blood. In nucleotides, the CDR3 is TGTGCCAGCAGTCCCCTGACTAGCGGGAGAACTACCGGGGAGCTGTTTTTT. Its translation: CASSPLTSGRTTGELFF.